A selection of T cell receptor beta chains follows, all from one sample in a study of Graves' ophthalmopathy and Graves' hyperthyroidism. Each CDR3 protein gets one entry after TCRdb re-called the multiplex PCR reads with MiXCR. The table lists roughly 410,000 distinct CDR3 sequences, 15% of them singletons. The material sequenced was peripheral blood. The source is a young woman with stable Graves' hyperthyroidism. Each CDR3 is given with its conserved first and last residue. The order of the fields is CDR3 DNA, CDR3 protein, J gene, V gene, clone size, D gene. D genes are given only for firm matches. A row's size may be missing; if present it is once, few, many or a size class.

CDR3 DNA: TGTGCCAGCAGTGGCCGGGGCTACTATGGCTACACCTTC
CDR3 protein: CASSGRGYYGYTF
J gene: TRBJ1-2
V gene: TRBV6-1
clone size: many
D gene: -

CDR3 DNA: TGTGCCAGCAGCTTAACGCACAGGCACTGCCGCTGCCGCTCTGGAAACACCATATATTTT
CDR3 protein: CASSLTHRHCRCRSGNTIYF
J gene: TRBJ1-3
V gene: TRBV7-3
clone size: many
D gene: -

CDR3 DNA: TGTGCCAGCAGCTTGACTAGCGGGAGGGGGGAGCTGTTTTTT
CDR3 protein: CASSLTSGRGELFF
J gene: TRBJ2-2
V gene: TRBV7-2
clone size: -
D gene: TRBD2

CDR3 DNA: TGTGCCAGTAGCCGAGACTCTTGGGAGCAGTACTTC
CDR3 protein: CASSRDSWEQYF
J gene: TRBJ2-7
V gene: TRBV19
clone size: many
D gene: -

CDR3 DNA: TGTGCCAGTAGTATCCCCCTGTATCAGCCCCAGCATTTT
CDR3 protein: CASSIPLYQPQHF
J gene: TRBJ1-5
V gene: TRBV19
clone size: few
D gene: -

CDR3 DNA: TGTGCCATCAGTGAGGCAGGGGGCGGATCACCCCTCCACTTT
CDR3 protein: CAISEAGGGSPLHF
J gene: TRBJ1-6
V gene: TRBV10-3
clone size: many
D gene: TRBD1

CDR3 DNA: TGCGCCAGCAGCCAAGAAGGTTGGGCTAACTATGGCTACACCTTC
CDR3 protein: CASSQEGWANYGYTF
J gene: TRBJ1-2
V gene: TRBV4-1
clone size: few
D gene: -

CDR3 DNA: TGTGCCAGCAGCCCCGGCGAGCGGGGAGTTCAAGAGACCCAGTACTTC
CDR3 protein: CASSPGERGVQETQYF
J gene: TRBJ2-5
V gene: TRBV9
clone size: -
D gene: TRBD2

CDR3 DNA: TGTGCCAGCAGTGAGTACAGGGGGCGGCAAGAGACCCAGTACTTC
CDR3 protein: CASSEYRGRQETQYF
J gene: TRBJ2-5
V gene: TRBV2
clone size: -
D gene: TRBD1

CDR3 DNA: TGCAGTGCCCCAAGACAGGTCGGAGACGAGCAGTACTTC
CDR3 protein: CSAPRQVGDEQYF
J gene: TRBJ2-7
V gene: TRBV20-1
clone size: -
D gene: -

CDR3 DNA: TGCAGTGCTAGAGACGGGAAGAACACTGAAGCTTTCTTT
CDR3 protein: CSARDGKNTEAFF
J gene: TRBJ1-1
V gene: TRBV20-1
clone size: many
D gene: -

CDR3 DNA: TGTGCCTTCAGGGTGGCGACGGGAAACACCATATATTTT
CDR3 protein: CAFRVATGNTIYF
J gene: TRBJ1-3
V gene: TRBV12-3/TRBV12-4
clone size: many
D gene: -

CDR3 DNA: TGCAGCGTCGATCGCTCCAGCGGCGAGCAGTACTTC
CDR3 protein: CSVDRSSGEQYF
J gene: TRBJ2-7
V gene: TRBV29-1
clone size: many
D gene: -

CDR3 DNA: TGCGCCAGCAGCTTGCTCGCTGGAACGAACACTGAAGCTTTCTTT
CDR3 protein: CASSLLAGTNTEAFF
J gene: TRBJ1-1
V gene: TRBV5-1
clone size: many
D gene: -

CDR3 DNA: TGTGCCAGCAGTGAGGGGACACCCTATCAGCCCCAGCATTTT
CDR3 protein: CASSEGTPYQPQHF
J gene: TRBJ1-5
V gene: TRBV6-1
clone size: many
D gene: -

CDR3 DNA: TGTGCCAGCAGGCTACGTTGGAGGGAAGGGACCAAAAACATTCAGTACTTC
CDR3 protein: CASRLRWREGTKNIQYF
J gene: TRBJ2-4
V gene: TRBV5-8
clone size: many
D gene: -

CDR3 DNA: TGTGCCAGCAGTTTAACGCCAGAGTTCACCTACGAGCAGTACTTC
CDR3 protein: CASSLTPEFTYEQYF
J gene: TRBJ2-7
V gene: TRBV28
clone size: once
D gene: -

CDR3 DNA: TGTGCCAGCAGACCAGACAGCTATGGCTACACCTTC
CDR3 protein: CASRPDSYGYTF
J gene: TRBJ1-2
V gene: TRBV5-4
clone size: few
D gene: -

CDR3 DNA: TGTGCCAGCAGCGTATCAATTAACACTGAAGCTTTCTTT
CDR3 protein: CASSVSINTEAFF
J gene: TRBJ1-1
V gene: TRBV9
clone size: many
D gene: -

CDR3 DNA: TGTGCCAGCAGCCTTAGGTCCTTGGGGGAGACCCAGTACTTC
CDR3 protein: CASSLRSLGETQYF
J gene: TRBJ2-5
V gene: TRBV7-2
clone size: few
D gene: -

CDR3 DNA: TGTGCCAGCAGTCTGGACAGATATCAGCCCCAGCATTTT
CDR3 protein: CASSLDRYQPQHF
J gene: TRBJ1-5
V gene: TRBV12-3/TRBV12-4
clone size: many
D gene: -

CDR3 DNA: TGTGCCAGCAGTTTATTGGGGGAGCCCCAGCATTTT
CDR3 protein: CASSLLGEPQHF
J gene: TRBJ1-5
V gene: TRBV27
clone size: many
D gene: -

CDR3 DNA: TGCAGCGCTCACAGGGATTGGACACGTACGCCTGGTGACTATAGCAATCAGCCCCAGCATTTT
CDR3 protein: CSAHRDWTRTPGDYSNQPQHF
J gene: TRBJ1-5
V gene: TRBV29-1
clone size: -
D gene: -

CDR3 DNA: TGTGCCAGCAGCCGACAGGGCGAGAACACCGGGGAGCTGTTTTTT
CDR3 protein: CASSRQGENTGELFF
J gene: TRBJ2-2
V gene: TRBV6-1
clone size: many
D gene: TRBD1

CDR3 DNA: TGTGCCAGCAGAAGTCTGTTTGAAGCTTTCTTT
CDR3 protein: CASRSLFEAFF
J gene: TRBJ1-1
V gene: TRBV3-1
clone size: -
D gene: -

CDR3 DNA: TGTGCCACTAAAGAGGGGACAGGGGGCGGCTACACCTTC
CDR3 protein: CATKEGTGGGYTF
J gene: TRBJ1-2
V gene: TRBV24-1
clone size: many
D gene: TRBD1

CDR3 DNA: TGTGCCAGCAGCCTGACAGAGGGAAATTCACCCCTCCACTTT
CDR3 protein: CASSLTEGNSPLHF
J gene: TRBJ1-6
V gene: TRBV12-3/TRBV12-4
clone size: many
D gene: -

CDR3 DNA: TGTGCCAGCAGCCCCTCCAGGGGTCGAAGGCGCTATGGCTACACCTTC
CDR3 protein: CASSPSRGRRRYGYTF
J gene: TRBJ1-2
V gene: TRBV12-3/TRBV12-4
clone size: -
D gene: -

CDR3 DNA: TGTGCCAGCAGCGAGGGGTTATGGGGGAACACTGAAGCTTTCTTT
CDR3 protein: CASSEGLWGNTEAFF
J gene: TRBJ1-1
V gene: TRBV9
clone size: -
D gene: -

CDR3 DNA: TGTGCCAGCAGCGTGATGGGGACAGGGGTTGGCGAGCAGTACTTC
CDR3 protein: CASSVMGTGVGEQYF
J gene: TRBJ2-7
V gene: TRBV11-3
clone size: -
D gene: TRBD1

CDR3 DNA: TGTGCCAGCAGCCTGACGGCCTCTGGGGCCAACGTCCTGACTTTC
CDR3 protein: CASSLTASGANVLTF
J gene: TRBJ2-6
V gene: TRBV6-1
clone size: few
D gene: -

CDR3 DNA: TGTGCCAGCAGTGAATACGGTGCAGCGGCGGCCGGAAACACCATATATTTT
CDR3 protein: CASSEYGAAAAGNTIYF
J gene: TRBJ1-3
V gene: TRBV6-1
clone size: many
D gene: -

CDR3 DNA: TGTGCCAGCAGCTTGGTTGGAGGGGTAGAGACCCAGTACTTC
CDR3 protein: CASSLVGGVETQYF
J gene: TRBJ2-5
V gene: TRBV5-5
clone size: many
D gene: -

CDR3 DNA: TGTGCCAGCAGGGTTAGCGGGGCTCAACAAGAGACCCAGTACTTC
CDR3 protein: CASRVSGAQQETQYF
J gene: TRBJ2-5
V gene: TRBV6-1
clone size: many
D gene: TRBD2

CDR3 DNA: TGTGCCACCAGTGACCGGACGCCGAACACCGGGGGGCTGTTTTTT
CDR3 protein: CATSDRTPNTGGLFF
J gene: TRBJ2-2
V gene: TRBV24-1
clone size: -
D gene: -

CDR3 DNA: TGTGCTAGTGGTTTGGCCGGGGGGGGCAATCACCCCCAGCATTTT
CDR3 protein: CASGLAGGGNHPQHF
J gene: TRBJ1-5
V gene: TRBV12-5
clone size: few
D gene: -

CDR3 DNA: TGTGCCAGCAGCTATCAGACCGGAGGGCCTGAAGCTTTCTTT
CDR3 protein: CASSYQTGGPEAFF
J gene: TRBJ1-1
V gene: TRBV7-2
clone size: -
D gene: -

CDR3 DNA: TGTGCCAGCAGACGTTCGGGCGTCCTCTCTGGAAACACCATATATTTT
CDR3 protein: CASRRSGVLSGNTIYF
J gene: TRBJ1-3
V gene: TRBV2
clone size: many
D gene: -

CDR3 DNA: TGTGCCAGCAGTCAAAGACAGGGTGCTTTCTTT
CDR3 protein: CASSQRQGAFF
J gene: TRBJ1-1
V gene: TRBV13
clone size: few
D gene: TRBD1

CDR3 DNA: TGTGCCAGCAGTTTGAACGGGCAGGGGTACTACGAGCAGTACTTC
CDR3 protein: CASSLNGQGYYEQYF
J gene: TRBJ2-7
V gene: TRBV12-3/TRBV12-4
clone size: many
D gene: -